Listed below are T cell receptor beta chains from one sample, sequenced in a study of cytomegalovirus exposure and HLA in healthy donors. Assay: immunoSEQ multiplex PCR; the TCRdb copy retains only in-frame clones and omits some. The table includes approximately 200,000 clones, about nine tenths detected once. The sequencing input was PBMCs. All receptors derive from a woman younger than 35 in good health and CMV-seronegative. Each CDR3 is given with its conserved first and last residue.

TRBJ2-2 TRBV7-6 CASSLNLGGSTGELFF
TRBJ1-1 TRBV10-3 CAISESSGAGTEAFF
TRBJ2-7 TRBV5-1 CASSLGLAGVYEQYF
TRBJ2-1 TRBV7-2 CASSLAAGYNEQFF
TRBJ2-7 TRBV12-5 CASGLGGSSYEQYF
TRBJ2-7 TRBV9 CASSGQGASYEQYF
TRBJ1-2 TRBV2 CATRQGVTTRGGKVF
TRBJ2-3 TRBV7-3 CASTLGAGVADTQYF
TRBJ2-1 TRBV10-2 CASKYYGTGDNEQFF
TRBJ2-5 TRBV11-2 CASSLDQDYLRTQYF
TRBJ2-7 TRBV30 CAWSTGTSGFNEQYF
TRBJ1-6 TRBV28 CASSLGGPNSPLHF
TRBJ2-7 TRBV6-5 CASSYSLYGGGEQYF
TRBJ2-2 TRBV16 CASSRRRSTGELFF
TRBJ1-5 TRBV6-6 CASRGQLNQPQHF
TRBJ2-2 TRBV5-1 CASSQPSGATGELFF
TRBJ2-1 TRBV12-5 CASGYSGRALDEQFF
TRBJ2-3 TRBV2 CASYQDPRNTQYF
TRBJ1-2 TRBV29-1 CSVDLFGDRGVDYGYTF
TRBJ2-1 TRBV9 CASSVTAGQSSYNEQFF
TRBJ1-2 TRBV15 CATSRAGQNYGYTF
TRBJ2-1 TRBV7-6 CASSSNSGRTYNEQFF
TRBJ1-1 TRBV6-6 CASGGALNTEAFF
TRBJ2-7 TRBV6-1 CASSEALGSWGAYEQYF
TRBJ1-2 TRBV30 CAWSVRTEGYTF
TRBJ2-7 TRBV4-1 CASSLTGTGPYEQYF
TRBJ1-1 TRBV7-2 CASSSLRPGTEAFF
TRBJ2-7 TRBV21-1 CASSKAGFQQYF
TRBJ1-1 TRBV19 CASSIRTGRGPEAFF
TRBJ1-6 TRBV5-1 CASSFRQGRNSPLHF
TRBJ2-7 TRBV6-5 CASTAGLAAYEQYF
TRBJ1-2 TRBV2 CASVSGYTF